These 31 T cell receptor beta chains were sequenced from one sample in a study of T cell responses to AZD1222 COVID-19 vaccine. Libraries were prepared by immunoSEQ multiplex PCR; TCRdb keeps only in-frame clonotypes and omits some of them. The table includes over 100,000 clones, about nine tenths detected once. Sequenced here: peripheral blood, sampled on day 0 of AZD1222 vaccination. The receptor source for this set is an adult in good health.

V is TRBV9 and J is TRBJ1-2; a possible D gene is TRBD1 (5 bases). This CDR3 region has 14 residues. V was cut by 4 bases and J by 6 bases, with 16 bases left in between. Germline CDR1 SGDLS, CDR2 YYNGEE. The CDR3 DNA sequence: TGTGCCAGCAGCTTCCGGCCACAGGAAGATGGCTACACCTTC. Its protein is CASSFRPQEDGYTF. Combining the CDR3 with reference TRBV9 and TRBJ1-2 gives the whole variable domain DSGVTQTPKHLITATGQRVTLRCSPRSGDLSVYWYQQSLDQGLQFLIQYYNGEERAKGNILERFSAQQFPDLHSELNLSSLELGDSALYFCASSFRPQEDGYTFGSGTRLTVV.

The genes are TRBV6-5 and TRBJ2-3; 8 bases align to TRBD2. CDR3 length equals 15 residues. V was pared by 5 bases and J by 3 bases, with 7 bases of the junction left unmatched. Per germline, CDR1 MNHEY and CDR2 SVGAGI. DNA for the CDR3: TGTGCCAGCAGTCTGGTAGCGGGGATTACAGATACGCAGTATTTT. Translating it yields CASSLVAGITDTQYF.

The CDR3 sequence is CASSAYLSSDSPLHF. The CDR3 nucleotides read TGTGCCAGCAGCGCATATTTAAGTTCGGATTCACCCCTCCACTTT. The V call is TRBV9, the J call TRBJ1-6; D gene uncertain. Germline values: CDR1 SGDLS, CDR2 YYNGEE. The V end lost 3 bases, the J end lost 8 bases, and 15 bases lay between the germline ends. The length of the CDR3 is 15 residues. Full variable domain (remainder filled in from reference TRBV9 and TRBJ1-6): DSGVTQTPKHLITATGQRVTLRCSPRSGDLSVYWYQQSLDQGLQFLIQYYNGEERAKGNILERFSAQQFPDLHSELNLSSLELGDSALYFCASSAYLSSDSPLHFGNGTRLTVT.

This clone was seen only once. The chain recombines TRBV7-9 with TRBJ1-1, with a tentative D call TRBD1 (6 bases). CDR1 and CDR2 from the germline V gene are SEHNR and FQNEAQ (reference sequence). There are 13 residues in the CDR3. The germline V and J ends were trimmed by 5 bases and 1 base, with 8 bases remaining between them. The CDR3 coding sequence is TGTGCCAGCAGCCTGGGACAGAACACTGAAGCTTTCTTT. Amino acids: CASSLGQNTEAFF.

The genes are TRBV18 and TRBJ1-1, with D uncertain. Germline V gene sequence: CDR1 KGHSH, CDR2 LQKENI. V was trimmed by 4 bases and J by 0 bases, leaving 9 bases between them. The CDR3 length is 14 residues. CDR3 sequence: CASSQEELNTEAFF. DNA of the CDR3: TGTGCCAGCTCACAGGAGGAGTTGAACACTGAAGCTTTCTTT.

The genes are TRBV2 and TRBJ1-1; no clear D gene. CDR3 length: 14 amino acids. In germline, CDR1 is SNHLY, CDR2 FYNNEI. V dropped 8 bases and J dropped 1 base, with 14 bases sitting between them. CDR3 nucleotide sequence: TGTGCCAGCGTGAGATTTCTAGGGAACACTGAAGCTTTCTTT. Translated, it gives CASVRFLGNTEAFF.

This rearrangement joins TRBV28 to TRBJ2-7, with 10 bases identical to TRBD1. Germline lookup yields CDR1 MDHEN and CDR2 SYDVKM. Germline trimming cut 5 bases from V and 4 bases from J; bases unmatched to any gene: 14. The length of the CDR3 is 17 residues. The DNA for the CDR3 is TGTGCCAGCAGTCCTCAAGATGTTGCGGACAGGGGGTACGAGCAGTACTTC. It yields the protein CASSPQDVADRGYEQYF.

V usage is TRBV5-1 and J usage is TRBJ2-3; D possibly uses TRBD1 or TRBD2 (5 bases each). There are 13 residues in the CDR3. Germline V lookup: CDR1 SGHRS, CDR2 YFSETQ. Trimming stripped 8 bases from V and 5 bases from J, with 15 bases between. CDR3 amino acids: CASGRDHKDTQYF. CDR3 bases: TGCGCCAGTGGAAGGGACCATAAAGATACGCAGTATTTT.

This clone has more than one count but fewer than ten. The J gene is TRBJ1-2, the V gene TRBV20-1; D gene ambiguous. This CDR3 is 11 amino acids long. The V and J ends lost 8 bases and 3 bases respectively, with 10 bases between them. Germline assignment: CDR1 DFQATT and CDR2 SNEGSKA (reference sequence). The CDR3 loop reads CSQLGDYGYTF. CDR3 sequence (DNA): TGCAGTCAATTAGGTGACTATGGCTACACCTTC.

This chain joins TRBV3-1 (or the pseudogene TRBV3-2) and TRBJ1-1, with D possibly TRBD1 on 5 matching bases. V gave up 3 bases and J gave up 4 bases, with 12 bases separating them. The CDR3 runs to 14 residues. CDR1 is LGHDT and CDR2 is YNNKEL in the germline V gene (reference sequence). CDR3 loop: CASSQQQESTEAFF. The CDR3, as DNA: TGTGCCAGCAGCCAGCAACAGGAGAGCACTGAAGCTTTCTTT.

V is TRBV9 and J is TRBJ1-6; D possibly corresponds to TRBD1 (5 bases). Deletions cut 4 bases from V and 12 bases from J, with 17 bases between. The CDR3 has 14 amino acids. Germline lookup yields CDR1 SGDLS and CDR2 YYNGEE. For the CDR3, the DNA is TGTGCCAGCAGCCTAGCAGACCGGGGGGTACCCCTCCACTTT. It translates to CASSLADRGVPLHF. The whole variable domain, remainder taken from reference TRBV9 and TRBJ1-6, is DSGVTQTPKHLITATGQRVTLRCSPRSGDLSVYWYQQSLDQGLQFLIQYYNGEERAKGNILERFSAQQFPDLHSELNLSSLELGDSALYFCASSLADRGVPLHFGNGTRLTVT.

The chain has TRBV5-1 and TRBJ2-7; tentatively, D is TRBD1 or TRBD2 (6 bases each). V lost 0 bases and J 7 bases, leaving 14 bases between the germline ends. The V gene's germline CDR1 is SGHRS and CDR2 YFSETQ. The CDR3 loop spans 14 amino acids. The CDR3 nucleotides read TGCGCCAGCAGCTTGGTCCCTCAGGGGAGGGAGCAGTACTTC. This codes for CASSLVPQGREQYF.

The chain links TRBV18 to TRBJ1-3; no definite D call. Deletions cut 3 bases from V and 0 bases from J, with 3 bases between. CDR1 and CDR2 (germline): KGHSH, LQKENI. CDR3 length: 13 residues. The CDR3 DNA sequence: TGTGCCAGCTCACCTGGCTCTGGAAACACCATATATTTT. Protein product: CASSPGSGNTIYF.

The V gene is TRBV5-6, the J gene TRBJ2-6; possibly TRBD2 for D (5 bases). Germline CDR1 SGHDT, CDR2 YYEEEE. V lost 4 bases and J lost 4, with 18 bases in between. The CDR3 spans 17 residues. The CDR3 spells CASSPRGSLTGANVLTF. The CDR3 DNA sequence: TGTGCCAGCAGCCCTCGGGGATCCTTAACGGGGGCCAACGTCCTGACTTTC.

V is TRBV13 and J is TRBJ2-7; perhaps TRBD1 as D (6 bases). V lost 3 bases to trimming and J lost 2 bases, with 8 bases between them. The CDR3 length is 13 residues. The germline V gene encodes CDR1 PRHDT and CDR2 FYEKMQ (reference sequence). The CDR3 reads CASSLDSTYEQYF. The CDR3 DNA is TGTGCCAGCAGCTTGGACAGTACCTACGAGCAGTACTTC.

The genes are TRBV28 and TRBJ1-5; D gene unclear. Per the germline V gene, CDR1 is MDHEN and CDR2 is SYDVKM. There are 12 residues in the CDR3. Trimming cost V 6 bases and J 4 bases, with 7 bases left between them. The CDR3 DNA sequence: TGTGCCAGCAGCTTACTGAATCAGCCCCAGCATTTT. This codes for CASSLLNQPQHF.

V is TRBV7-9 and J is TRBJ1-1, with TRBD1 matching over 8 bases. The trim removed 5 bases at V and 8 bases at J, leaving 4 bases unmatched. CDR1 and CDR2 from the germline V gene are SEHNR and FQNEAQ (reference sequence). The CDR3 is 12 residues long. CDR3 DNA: TGTGCCAGCAGCACCCGGGACAGGGAAGCTTTCTTT. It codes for CASSTRDREAFF.

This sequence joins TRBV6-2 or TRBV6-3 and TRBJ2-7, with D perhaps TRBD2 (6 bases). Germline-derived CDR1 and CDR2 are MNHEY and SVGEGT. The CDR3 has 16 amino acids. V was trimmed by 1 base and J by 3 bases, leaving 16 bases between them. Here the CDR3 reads CASSYYWGVMDYEQYF. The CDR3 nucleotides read TGTGCCAGCAGTTACTATTGGGGGGTGATGGACTACGAGCAGTACTTC.

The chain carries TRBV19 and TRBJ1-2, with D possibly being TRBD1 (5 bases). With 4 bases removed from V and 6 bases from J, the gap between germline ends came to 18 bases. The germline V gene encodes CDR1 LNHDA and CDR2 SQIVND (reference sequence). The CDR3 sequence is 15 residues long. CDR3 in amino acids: CASSKLPGGSDGYTF. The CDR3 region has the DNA TGTGCCAGTAGTAAACTACCGGGGGGAAGCGATGGCTACACCTTC. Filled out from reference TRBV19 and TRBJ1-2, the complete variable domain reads DGGITQSPKYLFRKEGQNVTLSCEQNLNHDAMYWYRQDPGQGLRLIYYSQIVNDFQKGDIAEGYSVSREKKESFPLTVTSAQKNPTAFYLCASSKLPGGSDGYTFGSGTRLTVV.

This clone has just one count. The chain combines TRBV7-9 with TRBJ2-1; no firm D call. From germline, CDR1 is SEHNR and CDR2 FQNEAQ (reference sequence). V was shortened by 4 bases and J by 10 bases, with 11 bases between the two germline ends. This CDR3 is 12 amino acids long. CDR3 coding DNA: TGTGCCAGCAGCTGGGTTAAGGAGGAGCAGTTCTTC. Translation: CASSWVKEEQFF. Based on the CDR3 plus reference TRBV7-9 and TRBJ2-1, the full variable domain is DTGVSQNPRHKITKRGQNVTFRCDPISEHNRLYWYRQTLGQGPEFLTYFQNEAQLEKSRLLSDRFSAERPKGSFSTLEIQRTEQGDSAMYLCASSWVKEEQFFGPGTRLTVL.

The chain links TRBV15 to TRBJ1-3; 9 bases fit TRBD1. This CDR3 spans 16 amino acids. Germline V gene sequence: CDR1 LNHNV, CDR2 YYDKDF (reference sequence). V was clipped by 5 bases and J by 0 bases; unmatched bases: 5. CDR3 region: CATSPGQGHSGNTIYF. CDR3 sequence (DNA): TGTGCCACCAGCCCCGGACAGGGGCACTCTGGAAACACCATATATTTT.

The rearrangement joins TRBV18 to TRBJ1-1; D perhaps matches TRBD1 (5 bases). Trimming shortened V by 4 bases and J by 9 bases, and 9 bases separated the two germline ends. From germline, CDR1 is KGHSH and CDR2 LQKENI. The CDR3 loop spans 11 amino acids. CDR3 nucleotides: TGTGCCAGCTCACTAGAGGGGCAAGCTTTCTTT. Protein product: CASSLEGQAFF.

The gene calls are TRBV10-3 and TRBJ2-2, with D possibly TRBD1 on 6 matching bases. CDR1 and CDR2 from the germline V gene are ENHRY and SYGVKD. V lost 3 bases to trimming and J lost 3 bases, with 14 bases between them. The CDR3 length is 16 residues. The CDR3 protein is CAISERGRGHTGELFF. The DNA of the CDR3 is TGTGCCATCAGTGAACGGGGCAGGGGCCACACCGGGGAGCTGTTTTTT.

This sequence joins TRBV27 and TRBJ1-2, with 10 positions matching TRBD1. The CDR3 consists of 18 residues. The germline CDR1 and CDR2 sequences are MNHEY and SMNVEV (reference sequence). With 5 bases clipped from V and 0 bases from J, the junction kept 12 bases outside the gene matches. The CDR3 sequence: CASSPQLGQGSPNYGYTF. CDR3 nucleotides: TGTGCCAGCAGTCCTCAACTGGGACAGGGGTCTCCTAACTATGGCTACACCTTC.

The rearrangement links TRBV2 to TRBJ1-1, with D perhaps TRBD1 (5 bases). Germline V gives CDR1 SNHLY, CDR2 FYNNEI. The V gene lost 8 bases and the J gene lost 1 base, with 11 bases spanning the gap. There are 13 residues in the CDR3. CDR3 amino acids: CASGTTGNTEAFF. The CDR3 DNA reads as TGTGCCAGCGGGACGACGGGGAACACTGAAGCTTTCTTT.

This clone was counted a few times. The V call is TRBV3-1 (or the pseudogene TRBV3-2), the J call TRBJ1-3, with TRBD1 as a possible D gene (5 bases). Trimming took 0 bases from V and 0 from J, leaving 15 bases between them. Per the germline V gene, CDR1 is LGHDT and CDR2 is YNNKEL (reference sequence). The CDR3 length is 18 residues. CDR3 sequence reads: CASSQDRATPFSGNTIYF. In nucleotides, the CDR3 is TGTGCCAGCAGCCAAGACAGGGCTACCCCATTCTCTGGAAACACCATATATTTT.

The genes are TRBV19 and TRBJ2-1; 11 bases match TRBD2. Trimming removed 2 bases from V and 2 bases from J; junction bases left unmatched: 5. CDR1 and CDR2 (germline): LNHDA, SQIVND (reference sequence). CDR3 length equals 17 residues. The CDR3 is CASSITVAGGAYNEQFF. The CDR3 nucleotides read TGTGCCAGTAGTATAACCGTAGCGGGGGGGGCCTACAATGAGCAGTTCTTC. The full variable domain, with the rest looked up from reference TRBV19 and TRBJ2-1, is DGGITQSPKYLFRKEGQNVTLSCEQNLNHDAMYWYRQDPGQGLRLIYYSQIVNDFQKGDIAEGYSVSREKKESFPLTVTSAQKNPTAFYLCASSITVAGGAYNEQFFGPGTRLTVL.

The DNA of the CDR3 is TGTGCCAGCAGCTTGCGGGGGGAGAATTCACCCCTCCACTTT. It yields the protein CASSLRGENSPLHF. The V and J genes are TRBV7-2 and TRBJ1-6, with D tentatively TRBD1 (5 bases). CDR3 length: 14 residues. Germline CDR1 SGHTA, CDR2 FQGNSA. V shed 3 bases and J shed 7 bases, with 10 bases lying between them.

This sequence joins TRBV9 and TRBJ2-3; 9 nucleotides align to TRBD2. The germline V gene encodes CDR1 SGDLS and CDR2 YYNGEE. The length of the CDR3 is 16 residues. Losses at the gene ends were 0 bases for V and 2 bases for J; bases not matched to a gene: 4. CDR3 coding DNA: TGTGCCAGCAGCGTAGATAGCGGGGGACTCACAGATACGCAGTATTTT. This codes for CASSVDSGGLTDTQYF. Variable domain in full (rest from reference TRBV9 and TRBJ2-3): DSGVTQTPKHLITATGQRVTLRCSPRSGDLSVYWYQQSLDQGLQFLIQYYNGEERAKGNILERFSAQQFPDLHSELNLSSLELGDSALYFCASSVDSGGLTDTQYFGPGTRLTVL.

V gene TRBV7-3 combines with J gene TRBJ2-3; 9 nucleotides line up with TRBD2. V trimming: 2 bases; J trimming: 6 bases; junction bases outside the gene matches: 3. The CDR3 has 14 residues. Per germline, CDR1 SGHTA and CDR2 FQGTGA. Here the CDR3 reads CASSLGTSSDTQYF. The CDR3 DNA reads TGTGCCAGCAGCTTAGGGACTAGCTCCGATACGCAGTATTTT.

The CDR3, as DNA: TGTGCCAGCAATACGGCCTCCCGTCACACCGGGGAGCTGTTTTTT. Its translation is CASNTASRHTGELFF. The V and J genes are TRBV28 and TRBJ2-2; D gene unclear. This CDR3 contains 15 residues. Germline assignment: CDR1 MDHEN and CDR2 SYDVKM. Trimming cost V 7 bases and J 3 bases, with 15 bases left between them.